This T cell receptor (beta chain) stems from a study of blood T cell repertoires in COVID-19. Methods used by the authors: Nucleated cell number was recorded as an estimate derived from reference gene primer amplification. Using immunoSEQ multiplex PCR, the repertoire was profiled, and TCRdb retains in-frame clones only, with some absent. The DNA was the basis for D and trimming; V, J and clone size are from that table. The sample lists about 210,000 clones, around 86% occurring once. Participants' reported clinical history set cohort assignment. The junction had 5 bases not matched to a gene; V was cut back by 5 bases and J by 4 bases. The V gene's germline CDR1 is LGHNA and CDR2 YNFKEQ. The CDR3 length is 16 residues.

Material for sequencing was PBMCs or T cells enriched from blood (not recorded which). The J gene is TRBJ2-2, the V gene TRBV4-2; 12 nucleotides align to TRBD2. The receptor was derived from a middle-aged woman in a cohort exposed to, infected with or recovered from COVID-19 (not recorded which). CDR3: CASSDLAGGATGELFF. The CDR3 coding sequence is TGTGCCAGCAGCGACCTAGCGGGGGGGGCCACCGGGGAGCTGTTTTTT.